This TCR beta chain originates from a study of CD8+ T cells in alopecia areata. At the level of the study: Patients in the treated group were given tofacitinib by mouth, 5 to 10 mg twice a day.

Treatment in this sample: oral pan-JAK inhibitor, 5-10 mg twice daily. Study results and caveats: One nonresponder makes the tie between baseline CD8+ expansion and response uncertain. Within the top 100, expanded CD8+ clones significantly decreased with tofacitinib, as did scalp clonality. Whereas mice showed it more clearly, TCR sharing across patients was murkier, possibly because of HLA.

Concerning this clone: Its matching antigen is unknown.

Reverse transcribed after extraction, RNA yielded cDNA as the sequencing template. Assay: immunoSEQ multiplex PCR; the TCRdb copy retains only in-frame clones and omits some. This sample has roughly 220,000 clones, with 30% to 40% found just once. V was clipped by 4 bases and J by 1 base, with 16 bases between them. The CDR3 contains 16 residues. Germline V gives CDR1 SQVTM, CDR2 ANQGSEA. The chain is built from TRBV29-1 and TRBJ2-2; TRBD2 is a possible D gene (5 bases). The receptor comes from a human donor with alopecia areata. Sequencing used CD4+ T cells sorted from blood, obtained at approximately week 34, from a patient treated with tofacitinib. CDR3 region: CSVGGEVTRNTGELFF. CDR3 coding DNA: TGCAGCGTTGGGGGAGAGGTCACACGGAACACCGGGGAGCTGTTTTTT.